These T cell receptor beta chains were read from a single sample in a study of beta chain features in type 1 diabetes. Only in-frame clones appear in the TCRdb table, and some are missing; sequencing was by immunoSEQ multiplex PCR. The top ten hold 0.015% to 0.019% of the sample, which has around 280,000 clones, approximately 15% seen once. Sequencing input: naive CD4+ T cells from blood. The receptors come from a man between 18 and 35 years old with type 1 diabetes. The CDR3 runs from the conserved cysteine through the conserved F or W.

V gene | CDR3 protein
TRBV28 | CASRQGAGEQYF
TRBV19 | CASSRLAGGSYEQYF
TRBV2 | CASRVGTDSYEQYF
TRBV21-1 | CASSPLKASTYEQYF
TRBV7-9 | CASSSGFEDYGYTF
TRBV11-2 | CASSLEPGQGTSPLHF
TRBV27 | CASSLNRYEQYF
TRBV29-1 | CSVRTDTSTDTQYF
TRBV28 | CASSFGLQGYGEQFF
TRBV5-6 | CASSPDRGYGYTF
TRBV9 | CANRRDKYEQYF
TRBV9 | CASSVNYGIQYF
TRBV7-2 | CASSLVGGAANYGYTF
TRBV5-4 | CASNPDRGSSGYTF
TRBV29-1 | CSVWTDNTEAFF
TRBV6-6 | CASSWTDRGPEQYF
TRBV4-3 | CASSQEQGRTGELFF
TRBV7-9 | CASSSTGPQETQYF